These 15 T cell receptor beta chains came from one sample sequenced in a study of cytomegalovirus exposure and HLA in healthy donors (TCRdb year 2017). The library was made by the immunoSEQ multiplex PCR assay. For the multiplex PCR, a mixture combining 60 forward primers for TCR Vbeta segments and 13 reverse primers for TCR Jbeta segments was used. TCRdb took over this immuneACCESS table, retaining in-frame rearrangements with V and J assigned. Such tables are incomplete; in checked studies, under half of the missing clones stem from an unresolved V gene, and the remainder is unexplained. This sample gives roughly 98,000 clones in total; 62% of them show up just once. Jointly, the top ten make up about 5% of the sample. The specimen was PBMCs. These receptors came from a woman aged 25 to 45 in good health and CMV-seropositive.

The chain is built from TRBV11-3 and TRBJ1-6; D unresolved. The CDR3 is made up of 15 amino acids. Deletions cut 3 bases from V and 5 bases from J, with 11 bases between. The germline gives CDR1 SGHNT, CDR2 YENEEA. CDR3 DNA sequence: TGTGCCAGCAGCTTCGGGAGGACTAATAATTCACCCCTCCACTTT. This translates into CASSFGRTNNSPLHF.

The rearrangement links TRBV5-1 to TRBJ1-1; unclear D gene. V was shortened by 4 bases and J by 1 base, with 11 bases between the two germline ends. Germline CDR1 is SGHRS and CDR2 is YFSETQ. The CDR3 has 14 amino acids. The CDR3 loop is CASSPGWKNTEAFF. CDR3 nucleotide sequence: TGCGCCAGCAGCCCGGGATGGAAGAACACTGAAGCTTTCTTT.

This sequence joins TRBV5-6 and TRBJ1-2; possible D gene TRBD1, 6 bases. CDR3 length: 14 residues. The germline V gene has CDR1 SGHDT and CDR2 YYEEEE. Trimming took 4 bases from V and 4 from J, leaving 14 bases between them. This chain's CDR3 is CASSRRQVGYGYTF. The CDR3, as DNA: TGTGCCAGCAGCCGGAGACAGGTGGGCTATGGCTACACCTTC.

The rearrangement uses TRBV9 and TRBJ2-3; 7 nucleotides align to TRBD2. Germline lookup yields CDR1 SGDLS and CDR2 YYNGEE. The CDR3 contains 15 residues. The trim removed 0 bases at V and 9 bases at J, leaving 10 bases unmatched. The CDR3 spells CASSVVGAGVGTQYF. The DNA of the CDR3 is TGTGCCAGCAGCGTAGTCGGGGCGGGGGTTGGCACGCAGTATTTT.

The chain carries TRBV18 and TRBJ2-2, with D tentatively TRBD1 (6 bases). In germline, CDR1 is KGHSH, CDR2 LQKENI. The V and J ends lost 8 bases and 0 bases respectively, with 16 bases between them. CDR3 length: 16 amino acids. The CDR3: CASTTGSSANTGELFF. The CDR3 bases are TGTGCCAGCACAACAGGGTCCTCCGCGAACACCGGGGAGCTGTTTTTT.

The rearrangement links TRBV5-4 to TRBJ1-2; 9 bases fit TRBD1. J was trimmed by 8 bases and V by 7 bases; bases with no gene match: 3. The CDR3 length is 11 residues. Germline values: CDR1 SGHNT, CDR2 YYREEE (reference sequence). CDR3 nucleotides: TGTGCCAGCGTAGGACAGGGGGGCTACACCTTC. Protein: CASVGQGGYTF.

The chain has TRBV5-1 and TRBJ2-3; 12 nucleotides agree with TRBD2. Germline V gene lookup returns CDR1 SGHRS and CDR2 YFSETQ. After removal of 6 bases from V and 2 bases from J, the junction contained 4 bases not matched to a gene. There are 15 residues in the CDR3. CDR3 sequence (DNA): TGCGCCAGCACAAGGACTAGCGGGGCCACAGATACGCAGTATTTT. It yields the protein CASTRTSGATDTQYF. Variable domain in full (rest from reference TRBV5-1 and TRBJ2-3): KAGVTQTPRYLIKTRGQQVTLSCSPISGHRSVSWYQQTPGQGLQFLFEYFSETQRNKGNFPGRFSGRQFSNSRSEMNVSTLELGDSALYLCASTRTSGATDTQYFGPGTRLTVL.

CDR3 in amino acids: CASSPRQQNTGELFF. The CDR3 DNA reads TGTGCCAGCAGTCCCAGACAGCAAAACACCGGGGAGCTGTTTTTT. The chain is built from TRBV7-8 and TRBJ2-2; tentative D call: TRBD1 (5 bases). This CDR3 is 15 amino acids long. V was pared by 6 bases and J by 2 bases, with 13 bases between. The germline CDR1 and CDR2 sequences are SGHVS and FQNEAQ.

This rearrangement joins TRBV13 to TRBJ2-5, with D unclear. V lost 5 bases to trimming and J lost 10 bases, with 17 bases between them. Germline CDR1 and CDR2: PRHDT and FYEKMQ (reference sequence). This CDR3 contains 13 residues. This chain's CDR3 is CASSLSTQADQYF. CDR3 DNA sequence: TGTGCCAGCAGCCTATCGACCCAGGCAGACCAGTACTTC.

The chain couples TRBV4-2 to TRBJ1-2; 8 nucleotides line up with TRBD1. The CDR3 has 16 residues. The J segment lost 7 bases and the V segment lost 0 bases, leaving 10 bases of the junction unmatched. Germline-derived CDR1 and CDR2 are LGHNA and YNFKEQ. As DNA, the CDR3 is TGTGCCAGCAGCCAAGATCGCGCAGGGGGCCAAAGTGGCTACACCTTC. It translates to CASSQDRAGGQSGYTF.

V and J are TRBV7-9 and TRBJ1-1; weak D call: TRBD1 (6 bases). The CDR3 is 13 residues long. Trimming left V 6 bases short and J 7 bases short, with 15 bases between. Per germline, CDR1 SEHNR and CDR2 FQNEAQ (reference sequence). CDR3 loop: CASRGAQGLEAFF. CDR3 coding DNA: TGTGCCAGCAGGGGGGCACAGGGCCTTGAAGCTTTCTTT.

The chain has TRBV5-4 and TRBJ2-5; 9 bases agree with TRBD2. Per the germline V gene, CDR1 is SGHNT and CDR2 is YYREEE (reference sequence). The CDR3 totals 16 residues. Trimming at V came to 4 bases and at J to 5 bases, leaving 12 bases not matched to a gene. CDR3 nucleotide sequence: TGTGCCAGCAGCCGGACTGGCGGGGGGGCCAGGGAGACCCAGTACTTC. As protein: CASSRTGGGARETQYF.

The V and J genes are TRBV9 and TRBJ1-1, with D perhaps matching TRBD1 (5 bases). This CDR3 spans 15 amino acids. The ends were cut back, 7 bases at V and 0 bases at J, with 16 bases in the middle. Germline V gives CDR1 SGDLS, CDR2 YYNGEE. For the CDR3, the DNA is TGTGCCAGCTCGCAGGGTGGTTTTGTGAACACTGAAGCTTTCTTT. Residues: CASSQGGFVNTEAFF. Filled out from reference TRBV9 and TRBJ1-1, the complete variable domain reads DSGVTQTPKHLITATGQRVTLRCSPRSGDLSVYWYQQSLDQGLQFLIQYYNGEERAKGNILERFSAQQFPDLHSELNLSSLELGDSALYFCASSQGGFVNTEAFFGQGTRLTVV.

The sample holds a few counts of this clone. The rearrangement links TRBV28 to TRBJ2-7; D may be TRBD2 (7 bases). Trimming took 6 bases from V and 1 from J, leaving 16 bases between them. The CDR3 consists of 15 residues. Per germline, CDR1 MDHEN and CDR2 SYDVKM. The CDR3 region is CASRGGGGISYEQYF. Here the CDR3 DNA reads TGTGCCAGCAGGGGGGGAGGGGGGATTTCCTACGAGCAGTACTTC. Full variable domain (missing parts from reference TRBV28 and TRBJ2-7): DVKVTQSSRYLVKRTGEKVFLECVQDMDHENMFWYRQDPGLGLRLIYFSYDVKMKEKGDIPEGYSVSREKKERFSLILESASTNQTSMYLCASRGGGGISYEQYFGPGTRLTVT.

The rearrangement uses TRBV10-2 and TRBJ2-7, with 9 bases fitting TRBD2. Trimming removed 7 bases from V and 3 bases from J; junction bases left unmatched: 7. This CDR3 is 14 amino acids long. CDR1 and CDR2 from the germline V gene are WSHSY and SAAADI. The CDR3, as DNA: TGCGCCAGCAACGAGGGACTAGCAATCTACGAGCAGTACTTC. Translated: CASNEGLAIYEQYF.